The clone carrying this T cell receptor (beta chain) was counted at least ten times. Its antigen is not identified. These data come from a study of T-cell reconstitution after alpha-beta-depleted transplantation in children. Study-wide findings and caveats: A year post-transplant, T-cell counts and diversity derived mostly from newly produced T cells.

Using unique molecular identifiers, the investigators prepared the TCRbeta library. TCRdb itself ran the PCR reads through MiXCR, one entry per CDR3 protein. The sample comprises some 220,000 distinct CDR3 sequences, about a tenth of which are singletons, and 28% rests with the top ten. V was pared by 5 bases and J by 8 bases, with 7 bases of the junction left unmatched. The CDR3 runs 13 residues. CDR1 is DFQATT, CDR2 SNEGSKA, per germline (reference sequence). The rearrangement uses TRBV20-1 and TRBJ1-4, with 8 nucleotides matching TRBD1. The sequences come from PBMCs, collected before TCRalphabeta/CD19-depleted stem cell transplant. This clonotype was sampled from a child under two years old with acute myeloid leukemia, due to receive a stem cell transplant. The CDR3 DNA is TGCAGTGCTCCCGGACAGGGTAGCGAAAAACTGTTTTTT. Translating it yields CSAPGQGSEKLFF.